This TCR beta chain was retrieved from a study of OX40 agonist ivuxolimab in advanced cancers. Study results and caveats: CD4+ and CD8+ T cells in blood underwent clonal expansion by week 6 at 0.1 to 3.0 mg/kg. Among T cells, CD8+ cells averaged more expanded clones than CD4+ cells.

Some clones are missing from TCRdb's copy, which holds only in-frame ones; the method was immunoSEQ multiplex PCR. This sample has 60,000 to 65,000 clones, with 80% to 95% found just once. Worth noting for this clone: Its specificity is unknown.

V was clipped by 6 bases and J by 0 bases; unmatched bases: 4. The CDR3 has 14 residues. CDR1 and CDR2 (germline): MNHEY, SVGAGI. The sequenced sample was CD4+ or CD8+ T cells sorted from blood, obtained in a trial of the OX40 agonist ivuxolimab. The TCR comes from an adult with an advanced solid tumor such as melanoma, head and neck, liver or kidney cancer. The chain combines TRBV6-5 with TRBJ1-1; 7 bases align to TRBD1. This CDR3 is CASSSGQMNTEAFF. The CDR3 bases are TGTGCCAGCAGCTCGGGACAGATGAACACTGAAGCTTTCTTT.